The clone carrying this T cell receptor (beta chain) was detected a few times. The antigen is unknown. Per the germline V gene, CDR1 is SGHTS and CDR2 is YDEGEE. The CDR3 totals 14 residues. After removal of 2 bases from V and 5 bases from J, the junction contained 5 bases not matched to a gene. These data originate in a study of identical twins. Regarding the study as a whole: Interpretation of the results relied on cross-sectional statistical analysis and not on following the same donors. For cord blood, abundant beta clonotypes had fewer insertions, unlike memory repertoires, which showed none.

In TCRdb, the 5' RACE reads were re-called with MiXCR into one record per CDR3 protein. The top ten hold 3.5% to 4% of the sample, which has 250,000 or so distinct CDR3 sequences, around 6.6% seen once. All donors comprised healthy Caucasians. These data were likewise used in another study, on yellow fever vaccine responses in identical twins.

The sequence was obtained from a woman under 30 in good health. The chain uses TRBV5-8 and TRBJ2-7; 9 bases map to TRBD1. The specimen was memory (CD45RO+) T cells sorted from blood. CDR3 residues: CASSFRDRVHEQYV. The CDR3 coding sequence is TGTGCCAGCAGCTTCCGGGACAGGGTCCACGAGCAGTACGTC.